These 26 T cell receptor beta chains were all obtained from the same sample, sequenced in a study of T cells in tumors after PD-1 blockade. Generated by immunoSEQ multiplex PCR, the TCRdb table keeps only in-frame clones and is missing some. The profile covers roughly 48,000 clones, with roughly 80% appearing a single time and approximately 4% taken by the ten largest. The sequenced sample was PBMCs, obtained before anti-PD-1 treatment. Receptor source: a human donor with basal cell carcinoma.

The rearrangement uses TRBV6-5 and TRBJ2-7; a weak D match, TRBD1 (5 bases). CDR1 and CDR2 from the germline V gene are MNHEY and SVGAGI. The V end was cut by 6 bases, the J end by 3 bases, with 9 bases between. There are 12 residues in the CDR3. The CDR3 DNA is TGTGCCAGCAGGAGCGACAGCTACGAGCAGTACTTC. This encodes CASRSDSYEQYF.

This clone is medium-sized by share. The chain combines TRBV7-9 with TRBJ1-5; D possibly corresponds to TRBD1 (6 bases). The germline V gene has CDR1 SEHNR and CDR2 FQNEAQ (reference sequence). Trimming removed 4 bases from V and 6 bases from J, with 13 bases in between. The CDR3 is made up of 14 amino acids. Here the CDR3 reads CASSSGQQGQPQHF. The CDR3 bases are TGTGCCAGCAGCTCCGGACAGCAGGGTCAGCCCCAGCATTTT.

This sequence joins TRBV27 and TRBJ1-1, with D perhaps TRBD1 (5 bases). Between the trimmed V and J ends, which lost 4 bases and 1 base, there was a span of 13 bases. CDR1 is MNHEY and CDR2 is SMNVEV in the germline V gene (reference sequence). The CDR3 consists of 15 residues. This CDR3 reads CASSSPGLPNTEAFF. The CDR3 nucleotides read TGTGCCAGCAGTTCTCCGGGACTGCCGAACACTGAAGCTTTCTTT.

The chain links TRBV5-1 to TRBJ2-3; 7 bases agree with TRBD1. CDR1 SGHRS and CDR2 YFSETQ come from the germline V gene. The CDR3 is made up of 16 amino acids. The V segment lost 0 bases and the J segment 0 bases; nucleotides outside the gene matches: 4. The CDR3 DNA reads as TGCGCCAGCAGCTTGGAAGGGGGCGTCAGCACAGATACGCAGTATTTT. Amino acid sequence: CASSLEGGVSTDTQYF.

This chain joins TRBV19 and TRBJ1-2; the D gene is possibly TRBD1 (6 bases). V lost 4 bases and J 0 bases, leaving 15 bases between the germline ends. The CDR3 is 16 residues long. Germline CDR1 reads LNHDA; CDR2 reads SQIVND (reference sequence). CDR3 DNA: TGTGCCAGTAGTAATGCAGGGGAAAGAACTAACTATGGCTACACCTTC. The encoded protein is CASSNAGERTNYGYTF.

Points on this clone: The sample has other DNA sequences that encode this CDR3 too. This rearrangement joins TRBV7-2 to TRBJ2-1; weak D call: TRBD1 (6 bases). The CDR3 extends over 16 amino acids. Looked up from germline, CDR1 is SGHTA and CDR2 is FQGNSA. V lost 6 bases and J lost 3, with 18 bases in between. The CDR3, as DNA: TGTGCCAGCAGGTTCATACAGGGAGCTCTCTACAATGAGCAGTTCTTC. Encoded protein: CASRFIQGALYNEQFF.

V gene TRBV5-8 combines with J gene TRBJ1-2; D gene ambiguous. V was trimmed by 6 bases and J by 0 bases, leaving 18 bases between them. The V gene's germline CDR1 is SGHTS and CDR2 YDEGEE. The CDR3 has 16 amino acids. Here the CDR3 DNA reads TGTGCCAGCACCATGCGGGTCGTTCGGGCTAACTATGGCTACACCTTC. Protein sequence: CASTMRVVRANYGYTF.

V gene TRBV24-1 combines with J gene TRBJ2-6; D is unresolved. Germline V gene sequence: CDR1 KGHDR, CDR2 SFDVKD. V dropped 1 base and J dropped 0 bases, with 3 bases sitting between them. This CDR3 has 15 amino acids. CDR3 loop: CATSDFASGANVLTF. The DNA for the CDR3 is TGTGCCACCAGTGATTTTGCCTCTGGGGCCAACGTCCTGACTTTC.

The table lists this clone with a few counts. The chain recombines TRBV4-1 with TRBJ1-4; D unresolved. Trimming removed 0 bases from V and 0 bases from J, with 17 bases in between. The CDR3 runs 19 residues. CDR1 and CDR2 (germline): MGHRA, YSYEKL. The DNA of the CDR3 is TGCGCCAGCAGCCAAGAAAGAATCGGGGATAGAGCAACTAATGAAAAACTGTTTTTT. Translated, it gives CASSQERIGDRATNEKLFF.

This clone was recorded a few times. The chain recombines TRBV19 with TRBJ2-2, with no clear D. V dropped 9 bases and J dropped 7 bases, with 9 bases sitting between them. CDR3 size: 11 residues. The germline gives CDR1 LNHDA, CDR2 SQIVND (reference sequence). The CDR3 protein is CASRNSGELFF. The CDR3 bases are TGTGCCAGCCGTAATAGCGGGGAGCTGTTTTTT.

The chain recombines TRBV28 with TRBJ1-2; D is undetermined. This CDR3 comprises 15 residues. From germline, CDR1 is MDHEN and CDR2 SYDVKM. Trimming took 5 bases from V and 3 from J, leaving 16 bases between them. The CDR3 protein is CASSTPMRAYYGYTF. DNA for the CDR3: TGTGCCAGCAGTACACCCATGAGGGCGTACTATGGCTACACCTTC.

This clone was recorded only once. The chain joins TRBV6-1 to TRBJ1-2; 8 nucleotides line up with TRBD1. J lost 6 bases, V lost 5 bases, and 8 bases had no gene match. Germline loops: CDR1 MNHNS, CDR2 SASEGT. This CDR3 has 14 residues. In DNA, the CDR3 is TGTGCCAGCAGTTCCAGGGGGCGCATTGATGGCTACACCTTC. Translated: CASSSRGRIDGYTF.

This rearrangement joins TRBV4-1 to TRBJ2-7; TRBD2 aligns across 10 bases. After removal of 4 bases from V and 5 bases from J, the junction contained 8 bases not matched to a gene. Germline CDR1 and CDR2: MGHRA and YSYEKL. The CDR3 has 15 amino acids. CDR3 amino acids: CASSPLAGAPHEQYF. The CDR3 nucleotides are TGCGCCAGCAGCCCTCTAGCGGGGGCCCCCCACGAGCAGTACTTC.

The V and J genes are TRBV4-1 and TRBJ1-1, with D tentatively TRBD1 (6 bases). CDR1 MGHRA and CDR2 YSYEKL come from the germline V gene. The CDR3 has 12 amino acids. The germline V and J ends were trimmed by 3 bases and 7 bases, with 9 bases remaining between them. Here the CDR3 reads CASSQGASEAFF. In nucleotides, the CDR3 is TGCGCCAGCAGCCAGGGGGCCAGTGAAGCTTTCTTT.

This clone has just one count. V usage is TRBV5-1 and J usage is TRBJ2-3, with TRBD1 identical over 9 bases. Germline V gives CDR1 SGHRS, CDR2 YFSETQ. There are 15 residues in the CDR3. V lost 4 bases, J lost 0 bases, and 3 bases stayed unmatched. This CDR3 is CASSPGQGSTDTQYF. The CDR3 DNA reads as TGCGCCAGCAGCCCGGGACAGGGTAGCACAGATACGCAGTATTTT.

This clone was counted a few times. The chain has TRBV20-1 and TRBJ1-6; D gene unclear. Trimming took 3 bases from V and 11 from J, leaving 17 bases between them. The CDR3 covers 14 residues. Germline V gene sequence: CDR1 DFQATT, CDR2 SNEGSKA (reference sequence). The CDR3 loop is CSASAAEGGAPLHF. CDR3 DNA: TGCAGTGCTAGTGCGGCGGAGGGCGGGGCACCCCTCCACTTT.

This clone showed up just once. The CDR3 DNA follows: TGTGCCAGCTCACCACCCGTCGGGGGTCGGGAGACCCAGTACTTC. Translating it yields CASSPPVGGRETQYF. The V and J genes are TRBV18 and TRBJ2-5, with D possibly TRBD2 on 6 matching bases. Germline V gene data show CDR1 as KGHSH and CDR2 as LQKENI. Trimming took 0 bases from V and 5 from J, leaving 13 bases between them. This CDR3 has 15 amino acids.

This clone was seen a handful of times. V and J are TRBV5-1 and TRBJ2-3; 10 bases are shared with TRBD1. Germline CDR1 SGHRS, CDR2 YFSETQ. The junction had 8 bases not matched to a gene; V was cut back by 4 bases and J by 3 bases. CDR3 size: 16 residues. This chain's CDR3 is CASSTLTGGKTDTQYF. The CDR3 nucleotides read TGCGCCAGCAGCACACTGACAGGGGGCAAGACAGATACGCAGTATTTT.

V gene TRBV15 combines with J gene TRBJ1-1, with 7 bases matching TRBD1. Per germline, CDR1 LNHNV and CDR2 YYDKDF (reference sequence). This CDR3 spans 14 amino acids. Losses at the gene ends were 4 bases for V and 3 bases for J; bases not matched to a gene: 5. This CDR3 reads CATSIRTGYTEAFF. The CDR3 coding sequence is TGTGCCACCAGCATCAGGACAGGTTACACTGAAGCTTTCTTT.

The chain recombines TRBV15 with TRBJ1-4; unclear D gene. The CDR3 loop spans 15 amino acids. V dropped 2 bases and J dropped 0 bases, with 7 bases sitting between them. Germline lookup yields CDR1 LNHNV and CDR2 YYDKDF (reference sequence). The CDR3 DNA is TGTGCCACCAGCAGACACCTTGCAACTAATGAAAAACTGTTTTTT. Protein sequence: CATSRHLATNEKLFF.

As for this clone: The sample holds other DNA sequences that translate to the same CDR3. V gene TRBV27 combines with J gene TRBJ1-1; the D gene is possibly TRBD1 (6 bases). CDR1 is MNHEY and CDR2 is SMNVEV in the germline V gene (reference sequence). The CDR3 extends over 15 amino acids. Trimming shortened V by 8 bases and J by 5 bases, and 21 bases separated the two germline ends. CDR3 loop: CASGPGAGGVTEAFF. DNA for the CDR3: TGTGCCAGCGGACCTGGGGCGGGGGGCGTTACTGAAGCTTTCTTT.

The rearrangement links TRBV5-1 to TRBJ1-6; D not resolved. Deletions cut 7 bases from V and 7 bases from J, with 15 bases between. This CDR3 contains 14 residues. Per germline, CDR1 SGHRS and CDR2 YFSETQ. The CDR3 DNA follows: TGCGCCAGCCGGGCCATCATGGGGAATTCACCCCTCCACTTT. This sequence encodes CASRAIMGNSPLHF.

This chain links TRBV20-1 with TRBJ2-7, with TRBD1 as a possible D gene (7 bases). There are 14 residues in the CDR3. CDR1 and CDR2 (germline): DFQATT, SNEGSKA (reference sequence). V was cut by 3 bases and J by 1 base, with 13 bases left in between. The CDR3 DNA reads as TGCAGTGCTAGTTCGACAGGGAGGTCCTACGAGCAGTACTTC. Amino acids: CSASSTGRSYEQYF.

The V call is TRBV30, the J call TRBJ1-4, with 10 nucleotides matching TRBD1. This CDR3 has 16 residues. The germline V gene has CDR1 GTSNPN and CDR2 SVGIG (reference sequence). V was clipped by 1 base and J by 4 bases; unmatched bases: 6. Written as DNA, the CDR3 is TGTGCCTGGAGTGCCGGGACAGGGGTCGGTAATGAAAAACTGTTTTTT. It yields the protein CAWSAGTGVGNEKLFF.

Only a few counts were recorded for this clone. This sample also contains other DNA sequences that code for the same CDR3. The chain has TRBV19 and TRBJ2-7; 7 nucleotides line up with TRBD1. V trimming: 3 bases; J trimming: 2 bases; junction bases outside the gene matches: 4. The CDR3 has 14 amino acids. CDR1 LNHDA and CDR2 SQIVND come from the germline V gene (reference sequence). CDR3 amino acids: CASSILDRTYEQYF. CDR3 sequence (DNA): TGTGCCAGTAGTATTTTGGACAGGACCTACGAGCAGTACTTC.

This clone showed up just once. This chain links TRBV27 with TRBJ2-3; TRBD2 matches at 8 bases. V gave up 7 bases and J gave up 3 bases; unmatched junction bases: 9. From germline, CDR1 is MNHEY and CDR2 SMNVEV (reference sequence). This CDR3 is 15 amino acids long. The CDR3 loop reads CASTHRGGETDTQYF. DNA for the CDR3: TGTGCCAGCACCCATCGGGGGGGCGAAACAGATACGCAGTATTTT.